This TCR beta chain originates from a study of blood T cell repertoires in COVID-19 (dated by TCRdb to 2020 to 2021). At the level of the whole study: Collaborator samples came from the United States, Italy and Spain and covered acute and convalescent phases of COVID-19. The material from the prospective study consisted of cDNA or gDNA derived from T cells, B-cell-depleted T cells, or PBMCs. The dataset comprised deeply sampled blood TCRbeta repertoires from subjects exposed to, actively infected with, or recovered from COVID-19. The repertoires were released in a freely available public database intended as a resource for research on the immune response to SARS-CoV-2. Samples were obtained from the ongoing ImmuneRACE study (first 160 participants) and from 950 to 1,500 subjects provided by 6 global collaborators. A de-identified subject ID, COVID-19 status, age in years and sex were almost always included in the sample metadata. HLA class I and class II types, where available, came from metadata supplied by the sample provider rather than from assay-based typing.

TCRbeta CDR3 regions were amplified from genomic DNA using the immunoSEQ Assay, a bias-controlled multiplex PCR. For the original study's pipeline: The number of nucleated cells in each sample was estimated by amplification of reference gene primers within the assay. To quantify the absolute abundance of each unique TCRbeta CDR3 rearrangement, sequence reads were collapsed and filtered. Productive Simpson clonality was computed per sample as the square root of Simpson's diversity index over productive rearrangements. TCRdb mirrors the immuneACCESS table, restricted to in-frame sequences. Some clones are absent from its copies; in checked studies, under half trace to an unresolved V gene, and the reason for the others is unknown. Clone size and V and J calls were adopted from that table, with D and trimming inferred from the DNA. Across this sample there are tens of thousands of clones, with roughly 87% seen only once. Together, the top ten hold 5.1% of the sample.

Results the study describes overall, beyond this receptor: The amount of clinical and demographic metadata varied by source and participant and was provided uncurated.

The CDR3 contains 13 residues, cysteine and phenylalanine counted. Of the read, only the CDR3 DNA is kept; its 39 bases are in frame from base 1. CDR1 and CDR2, per the germline V gene (reference sequence), are LNHNV and YYDKDF. V loses 4 bases, J loses 7 bases, and the germline ends lie 14 bases apart. The collaborating institutions used their own protocols to collect whole blood in K2EDTA tubes. For TCRbeta analysis, collaborators shipped samples as frozen whole blood, isolated PBMCs, or DNA extracted from either of those sample types. The table lists this clone with a few counts. Its antigen has not been determined. No clone much larger than this one lies a single base away; base qualities are absent.

The V gene is TRBV15 and the J gene is TRBJ2-7; a tentative D call is TRBD1 (5 bases match). The source is a man older than 75 in a cohort sampled during active COVID-19. Sequenced sample: peripheral blood. The base sequence is TGTGCCACCAGCAACGCAGGGTTAGGGGAGCAGTACTTC. Its product reads: CATSNAGLGEQYF.